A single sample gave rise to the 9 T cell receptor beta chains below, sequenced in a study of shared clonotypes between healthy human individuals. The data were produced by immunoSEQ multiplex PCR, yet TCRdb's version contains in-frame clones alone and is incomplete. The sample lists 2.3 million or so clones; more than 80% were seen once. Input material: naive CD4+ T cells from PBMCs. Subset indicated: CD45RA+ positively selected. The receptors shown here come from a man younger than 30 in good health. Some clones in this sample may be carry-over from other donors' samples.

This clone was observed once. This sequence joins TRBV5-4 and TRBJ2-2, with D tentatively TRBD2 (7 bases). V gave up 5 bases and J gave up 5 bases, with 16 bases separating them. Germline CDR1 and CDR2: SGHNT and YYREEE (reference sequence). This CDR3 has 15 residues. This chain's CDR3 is CASRRGLAPTGELFF. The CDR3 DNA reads TGTGCCAGCAGGCGGGGGCTAGCCCCAACCGGGGAGCTGTTTTTT.

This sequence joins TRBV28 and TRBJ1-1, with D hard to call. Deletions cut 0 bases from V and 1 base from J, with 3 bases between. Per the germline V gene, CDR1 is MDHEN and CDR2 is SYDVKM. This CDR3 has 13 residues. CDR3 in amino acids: CASSLWENTEAFF. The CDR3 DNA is TGTGCCAGCAGTTTATGGGAGAACACTGAAGCTTTCTTT. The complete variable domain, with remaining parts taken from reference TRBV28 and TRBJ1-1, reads DVKVTQSSRYLVKRTGEKVFLECVQDMDHENMFWYRQDPGLGLRLIYFSYDVKMKEKGDIPEGYSVSREKKERFSLILESASTNQTSMYLCASSLWENTEAFFGQGTRLTVV.

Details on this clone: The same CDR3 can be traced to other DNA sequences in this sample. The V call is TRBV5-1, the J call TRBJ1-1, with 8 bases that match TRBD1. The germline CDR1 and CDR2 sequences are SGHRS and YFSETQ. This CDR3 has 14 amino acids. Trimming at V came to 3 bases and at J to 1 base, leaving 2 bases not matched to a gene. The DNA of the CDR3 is TGCGCCAGCAGCTCCGACAGGGGGAACACTGAAGCTTTCTTT. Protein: CASSSDRGNTEAFF.

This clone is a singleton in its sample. CDR3 bases: TGTGCCGTAAGGGGGCAGGAGACGTACAATGAGCAGTTCTTC. This encodes CAVRGQETYNEQFF. This chain connects TRBV11-1 to TRBJ2-1, with 7 bases matching TRBD1. CDR1 SGHAT and CDR2 FQDESV come from the germline V gene (reference sequence). With 11 bases clipped from V and 4 bases from J, the junction kept 11 bases outside the gene matches. The CDR3 is 14 residues long.

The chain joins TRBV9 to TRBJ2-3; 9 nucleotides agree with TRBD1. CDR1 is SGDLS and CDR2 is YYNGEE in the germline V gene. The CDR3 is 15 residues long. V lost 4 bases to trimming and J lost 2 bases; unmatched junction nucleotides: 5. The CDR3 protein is CASSPHRGPTDTQYF. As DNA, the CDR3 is TGTGCCAGCAGCCCTCACAGGGGGCCCACAGATACGCAGTATTTT.

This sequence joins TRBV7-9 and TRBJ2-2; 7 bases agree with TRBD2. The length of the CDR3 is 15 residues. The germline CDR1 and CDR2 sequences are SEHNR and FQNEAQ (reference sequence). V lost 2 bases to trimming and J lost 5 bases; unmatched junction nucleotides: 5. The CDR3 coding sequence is TGTGCCAGCAGCTTACCGGCGGGAGCGACCGGGGAGCTGTTTTTT. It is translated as CASSLPAGATGELFF.

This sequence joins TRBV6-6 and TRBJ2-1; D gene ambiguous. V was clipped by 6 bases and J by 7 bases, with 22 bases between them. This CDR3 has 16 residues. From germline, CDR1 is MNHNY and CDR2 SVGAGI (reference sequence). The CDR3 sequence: CASSSQTAKGLNEQFF. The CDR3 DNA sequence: TGTGCCAGCAGCTCCCAGACCGCGAAGGGCCTTAATGAGCAGTTCTTC.

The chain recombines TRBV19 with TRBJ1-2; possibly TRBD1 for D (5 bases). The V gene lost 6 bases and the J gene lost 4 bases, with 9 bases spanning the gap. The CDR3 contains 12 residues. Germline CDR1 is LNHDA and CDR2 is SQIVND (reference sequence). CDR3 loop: CASRQGGYGYTF. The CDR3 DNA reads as TGTGCCAGTAGGCAGGGTGGCTATGGCTACACCTTC.

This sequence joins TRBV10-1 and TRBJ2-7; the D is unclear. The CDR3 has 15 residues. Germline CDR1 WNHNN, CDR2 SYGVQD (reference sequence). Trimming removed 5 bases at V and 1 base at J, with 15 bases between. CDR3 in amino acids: CASSSGALGSYEQYF. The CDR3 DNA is TGCGCCAGCAGTTCAGGTGCACTCGGGTCCTACGAGCAGTACTTC.